This is a list of T cell receptor beta chains from one sample in a study of shared clonotypes between healthy human individuals. Here immunoSEQ multiplex PCR was the method, and the copy in TCRdb shows in-frame clones only, minus some. The sample shows 1 million to 1.2 million clones, approximately 75% of them seen only once. Sequenced: memory CD4+ T cells from PBMCs. All receptors derive from a man younger than 35 in good health. Some clones in this sample may be carry-over from other donors' samples. CDR3s include the opening cysteine and the closing phenylalanine or tryptophan. Each record gives: V gene, CDR3 length, clone size, D gene, J gene, CDR3 DNA, CDR3 protein. A D gene is named only where the DNA matches it firmly. Clone size, where shown, is once, few, many, or a class for clones that have expanded.

V: TRBV10-3; length: 15; size: .; D: .; J: TRBJ2-5; DNA: TGTGCCATCAGTGAGTCTCGAAGGTCTGGGGAGACCCAGTACTTC; CDR3: CAISESRRSGETQYF
V: TRBV5-8; length: 14; size: .; D: .; J: TRBJ1-1; DNA: TGTGCCAGCAGTATACAGGTAGGGAACACTGAAGCTTTCTTT; CDR3: CASSIQVGNTEAFF
V: TRBV18; length: 12; size: .; D: .; J: TRBJ2-7; DNA: TGTGCCAGCTCGACAAGCTCCTACGAGCAGTACTTC; CDR3: CASSTSSYEQYF
V: TRBV23-1; length: 16; size: once; D: .; J: TRBJ1-2; DNA: TGCGCCAGCAGTCGGCCCCCGGGACGGACTACCTATGGCTACACCTTC; CDR3: CASSRPPGRTTYGYTF
V: TRBV28; length: 17; size: .; D: TRBD1; J: TRBJ2-6; DNA: TGTGCCAGCACCGATGGGACAGGGGTGTCTGGGGCCAACGTCCTGACTTTC; CDR3: CASTDGTGVSGANVLTF
V: TRBV11-3; length: 18; size: once; D: TRBD2; J: TRBJ2-1; DNA: TGTGCCAGCCCTTCTGGGGGACTAGCGGGAGCCCGGGGCAATGAGCAGTTCTTC; CDR3: CASPSGGLAGARGNEQFF
V: TRBV4-3; length: 14; size: .; D: .; J: TRBJ1-2; DNA: TGCGCCAGCAGCCAAATCCAAAGCGAGGTTGGCTACACCTTC; CDR3: CASSQIQSEVGYTF
V: TRBV27; length: 15; size: .; D: TRBD2; J: TRBJ2-7; DNA: TGTGCCAGCAGTTCCCTAGCGGGAGGGGCCTACGAGCAGTACTTC; CDR3: CASSSLAGGAYEQYF
V: TRBV28; length: 16; size: .; D: TRBD1; J: TRBJ2-1; DNA: TGTGCCAGCAGTTGGGGACAGGGGGCGAGTGGGTATGAGCAGTTCTTC; CDR3: CASSWGQGASGYEQFF
V: TRBV30; length: 18; size: .; D: .; J: TRBJ1-4; DNA: TGTGCCTGGACCAAACTCCGGGACACCGAAGGGACTAATGAAAAACTGTTTTTT; CDR3: CAWTKLRDTEGTNEKLFF
V: TRBV9; length: 14; size: once; D: .; J: TRBJ1-2; DNA: TGTGCCAGCAGCGACAATGTAGGGAACTATGGCTACACCTTC; CDR3: CASSDNVGNYGYTF
V: TRBV5-4; length: 14; size: .; D: TRBD1; J: TRBJ1-2; DNA: TGTGCCAGCAGCTTGAAACAGGGGGCCTATGGCTACACCTTC; CDR3: CASSLKQGAYGYTF
V: TRBV6-6; length: 15; size: once; D: TRBD2; J: TRBJ2-1; DNA: TGTGCCAGCAGTTACTCAAGCGGGAGTAGGAATGAGCAGTTCTTC; CDR3: CASSYSSGSRNEQFF
V: TRBV5-4; length: 16; size: .; D: TRBD1; J: TRBJ2-2; DNA: TGTGCCAGCAGCCCCCCCGGACAGGGGAACACCGGGGAGCTGTTTTTT; CDR3: CASSPPGQGNTGELFF